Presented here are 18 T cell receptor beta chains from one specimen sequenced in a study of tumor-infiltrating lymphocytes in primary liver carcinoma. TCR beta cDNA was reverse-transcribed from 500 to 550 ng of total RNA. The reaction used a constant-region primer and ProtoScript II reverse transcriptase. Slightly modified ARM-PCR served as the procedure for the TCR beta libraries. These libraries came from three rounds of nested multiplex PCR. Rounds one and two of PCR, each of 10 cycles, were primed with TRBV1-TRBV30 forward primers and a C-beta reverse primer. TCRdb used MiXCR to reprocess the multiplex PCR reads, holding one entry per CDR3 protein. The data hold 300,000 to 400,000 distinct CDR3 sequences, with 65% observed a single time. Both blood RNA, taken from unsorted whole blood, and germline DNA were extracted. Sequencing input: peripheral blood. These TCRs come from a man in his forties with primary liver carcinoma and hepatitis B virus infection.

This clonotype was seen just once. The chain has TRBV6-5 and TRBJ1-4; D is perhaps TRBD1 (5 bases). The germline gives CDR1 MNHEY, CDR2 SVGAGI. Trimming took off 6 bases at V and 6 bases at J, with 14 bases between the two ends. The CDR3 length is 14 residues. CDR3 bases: TGTGCCAGCAGGGATAGGGGTCCCTATGAAAAACTGTTTTTT. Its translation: CASRDRGPYEKLFF.

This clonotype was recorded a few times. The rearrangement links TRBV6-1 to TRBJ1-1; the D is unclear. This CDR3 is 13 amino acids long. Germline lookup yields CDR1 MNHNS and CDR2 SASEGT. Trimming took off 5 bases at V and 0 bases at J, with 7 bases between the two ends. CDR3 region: CASSPNLNTEAFF. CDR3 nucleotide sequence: TGTGCCAGCAGTCCAAATTTGAACACTGAAGCTTTCTTT.

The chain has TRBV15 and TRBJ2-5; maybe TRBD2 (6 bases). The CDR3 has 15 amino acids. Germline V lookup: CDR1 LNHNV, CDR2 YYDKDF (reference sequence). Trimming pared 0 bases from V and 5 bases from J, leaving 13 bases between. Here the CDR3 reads CATSRDVAVGETQYF. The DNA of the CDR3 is TGTGCCACCAGCAGAGACGTAGCGGTCGGGGAGACCCAGTACTTC.

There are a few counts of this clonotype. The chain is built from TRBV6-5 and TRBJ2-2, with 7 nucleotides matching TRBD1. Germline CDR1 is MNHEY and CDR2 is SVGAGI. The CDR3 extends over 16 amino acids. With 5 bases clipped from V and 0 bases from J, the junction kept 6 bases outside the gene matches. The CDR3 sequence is CASSVLGTANTGELFF. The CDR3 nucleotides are TGTGCCAGCAGTGTACTTGGGACAGCGAACACCGGGGAGCTGTTTTTT.

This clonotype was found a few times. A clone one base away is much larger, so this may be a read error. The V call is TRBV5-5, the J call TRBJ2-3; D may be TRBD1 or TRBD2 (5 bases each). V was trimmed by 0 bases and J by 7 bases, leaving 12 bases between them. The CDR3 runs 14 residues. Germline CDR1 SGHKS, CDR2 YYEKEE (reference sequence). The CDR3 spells CASSLDVVGHTQYF. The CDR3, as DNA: TGTGCCAGCAGCTTGGATGTAGTGGGACATACGCAGTATTTT.

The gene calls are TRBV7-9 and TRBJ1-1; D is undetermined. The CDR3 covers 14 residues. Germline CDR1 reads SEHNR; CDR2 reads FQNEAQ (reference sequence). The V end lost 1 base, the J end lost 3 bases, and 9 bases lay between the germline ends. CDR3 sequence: CASSLGGLDTEAFF. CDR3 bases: TGTGCCAGCAGCTTAGGGGGTCTGGACACTGAAGCTTTCTTT.

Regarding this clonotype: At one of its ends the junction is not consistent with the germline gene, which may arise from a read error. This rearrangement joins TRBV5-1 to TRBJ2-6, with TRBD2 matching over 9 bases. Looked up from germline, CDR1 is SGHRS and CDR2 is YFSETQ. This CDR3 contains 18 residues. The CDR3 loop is CAGSFGLASSSGANVLTF. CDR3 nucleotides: TGCGCCGGCAGCTTCGGACTAGCGTCAAGCTCTGGGGCCAACGTCCTGACTTTC.

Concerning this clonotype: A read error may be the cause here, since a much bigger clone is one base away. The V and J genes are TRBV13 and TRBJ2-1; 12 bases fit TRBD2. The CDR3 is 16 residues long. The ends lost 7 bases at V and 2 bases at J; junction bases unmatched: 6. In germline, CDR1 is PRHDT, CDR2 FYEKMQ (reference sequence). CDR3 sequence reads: CASNSGLAGTYNEQFF. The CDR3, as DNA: TGTGCCAGCAACTCCGGACTAGCGGGAACCTACAATGAGCAGTTCTTC. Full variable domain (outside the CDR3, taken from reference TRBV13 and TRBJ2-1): AAGVIQSPRHLIKEKRETATLKCYPIPRHDTVYWYQQGPGQDPQFLISFYEKMQSDKGSIPDRFSAQQFSDYHSELNMSSLELGDSALYFCASNSGLAGTYNEQFFGPGTRLTVL.

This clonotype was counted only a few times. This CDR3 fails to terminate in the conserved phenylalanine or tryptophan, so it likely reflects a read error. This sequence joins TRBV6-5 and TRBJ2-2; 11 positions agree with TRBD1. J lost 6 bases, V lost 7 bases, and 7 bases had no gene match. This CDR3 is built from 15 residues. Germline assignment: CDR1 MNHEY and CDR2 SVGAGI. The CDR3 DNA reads TGTGCCAGCAAAACGGACAGGGGGCCTTCCGGGGAGCTGTTTTCT. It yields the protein CASKTDRGPSGELFS.

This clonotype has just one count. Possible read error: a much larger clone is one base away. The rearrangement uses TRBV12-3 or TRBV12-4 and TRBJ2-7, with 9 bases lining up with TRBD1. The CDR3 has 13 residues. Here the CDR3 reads CAGSLGTGSEQYF. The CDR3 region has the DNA TGTGCCGGCAGTTTGGGGACAGGGAGCGAGCAGTACTTC.

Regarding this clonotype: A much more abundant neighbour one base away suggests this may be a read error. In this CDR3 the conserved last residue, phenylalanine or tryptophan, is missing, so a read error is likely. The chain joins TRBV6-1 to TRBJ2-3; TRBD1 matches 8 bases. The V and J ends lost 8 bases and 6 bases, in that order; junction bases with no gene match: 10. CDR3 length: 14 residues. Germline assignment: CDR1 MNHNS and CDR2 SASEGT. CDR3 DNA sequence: TGTGCCAGCCCCAAAGGGGGACAGGAGGATACGCAGTATATT. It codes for CASPKGGQEDTQYI.

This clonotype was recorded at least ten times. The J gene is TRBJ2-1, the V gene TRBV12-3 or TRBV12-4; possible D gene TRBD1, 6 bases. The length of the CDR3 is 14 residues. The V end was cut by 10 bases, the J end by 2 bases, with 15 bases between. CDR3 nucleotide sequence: TGTGCCACAACTCAGGGGTCCGCCTACAATGAGCAGTTCTTC. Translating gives CATTQGSAYNEQFF.

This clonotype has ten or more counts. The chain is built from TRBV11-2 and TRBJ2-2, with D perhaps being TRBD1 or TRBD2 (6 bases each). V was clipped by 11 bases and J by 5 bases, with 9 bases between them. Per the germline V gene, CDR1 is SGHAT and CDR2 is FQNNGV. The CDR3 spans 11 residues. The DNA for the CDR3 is TGTGCCCTAGGGGGGACCGGGGAGCTGTTTTTT. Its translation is CALGGTGELFF. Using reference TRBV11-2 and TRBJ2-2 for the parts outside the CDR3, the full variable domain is EAGVAQSPRYKIIEKRQSVAFWCNPISGHATLYWYQQILGQGPKLLIQFQNNGVVDDSQLPKDRFSAERLKGVDSTLKIQPAKLEDSAVYLCALGGTGELFFGEGSRLTVL.

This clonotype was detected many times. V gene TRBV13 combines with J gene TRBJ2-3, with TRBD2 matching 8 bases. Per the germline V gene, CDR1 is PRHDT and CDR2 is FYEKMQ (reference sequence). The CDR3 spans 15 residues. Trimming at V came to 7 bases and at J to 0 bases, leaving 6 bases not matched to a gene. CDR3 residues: CASKGSGISTDTQYF. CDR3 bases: TGTGCCAGCAAAGGTAGCGGGATTAGCACAGATACGCAGTATTTT.

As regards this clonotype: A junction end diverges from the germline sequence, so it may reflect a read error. CDR3 in amino acids: CVSNQEKGTHEQYF. Written as DNA, the CDR3 is TGTGTCAGCAACCAAGAAAAGGGAACCCACGAGCAGTACTTC. The V gene is TRBV4-2, the J gene TRBJ2-7; D remains unclear. Per the germline V gene, CDR1 is LGHNA and CDR2 is YNFKEQ. CDR3 length: 14 amino acids.

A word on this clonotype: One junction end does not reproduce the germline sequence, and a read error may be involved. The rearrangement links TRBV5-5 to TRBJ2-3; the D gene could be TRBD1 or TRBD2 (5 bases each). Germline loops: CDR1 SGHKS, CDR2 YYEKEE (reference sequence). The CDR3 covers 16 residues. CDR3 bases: TGTGCCAGCAGCCCGGCCCGGACGGGGCGAACAGGTACGCAGTATTTT. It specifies CASSPARTGRTGTQYF.

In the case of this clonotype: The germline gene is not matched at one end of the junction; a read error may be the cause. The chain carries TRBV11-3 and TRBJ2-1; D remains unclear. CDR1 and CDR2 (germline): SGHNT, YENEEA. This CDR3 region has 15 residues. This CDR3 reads CASSPLASSYNKQFF. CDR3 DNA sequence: TGTGCCAGCAGTCCCCTGGCAAGCTCCTACAATAAGCAGTTCTTC.

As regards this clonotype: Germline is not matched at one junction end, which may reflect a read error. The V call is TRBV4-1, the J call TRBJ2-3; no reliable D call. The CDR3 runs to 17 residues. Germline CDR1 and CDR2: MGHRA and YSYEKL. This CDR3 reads CASSQDRARANTDTQYF. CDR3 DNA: TGCGCCAGCAGCCAAGATAGGGCAAGGGCGAACACAGATACGCAATATTTT.